These 30 T cell receptor beta chains originate from one sample sequenced in a study of identical twins. MiXCR, applied by TCRdb to the 5' RACE reads, yields one record per CDR3 protein. The sample holds 690,000 or so distinct CDR3 sequences, roughly 6% seen once. Sequencing was done on a sample of naive T cells sorted from blood. All receptors come from a man between 18 and 35 years old in good health.

This clonotype was recorded at least ten times. The chain joins TRBV11-2 to TRBJ2-7; tentative D call: TRBD2 (5 bases). CDR3 length: 14 amino acids. V was pared by 3 bases and J by 3 bases, with 12 bases between. Germline V CDR1 and CDR2: SGHAT, FQNNGV. Here the CDR3 reads CASSFASTYYEQYV. CDR3 bases: TGTGCCAGCAGCTTCGCTAGCACCTACTACGAGCAGTACGTC.

The rearrangement links TRBV2 to TRBJ2-3; D remains ambiguous. The germline V gene has CDR1 SNHLY and CDR2 FYNNEI. V was pared by 7 bases and J by 2 bases, with 13 bases between. This CDR3 has 14 amino acids. The CDR3 region is CASNGQINTDTQYF. The DNA of the CDR3 is TGTGCCAGCAACGGGCAGATTAACACAGATACGCAGTATTTT. Combining the CDR3 with reference TRBV2 and TRBJ2-3 gives the whole variable domain EPEVTQTPSHQVTQMGQEVILRCVPISNHLYFYWYRQILGQKVEFLVSFYNNEISEKSEIFDDQFSVERPDGSNFTLKIRSTKLEDSAMYFCASNGQINTDTQYFGPGTRLTVL.

The table lists this clonotype with many counts. The gene calls are TRBV10-3 and TRBJ1-5, with no clear D. V lost 4 bases to trimming and J lost 4 bases, with 5 bases between them. Germline assignment: CDR1 ENHRY and CDR2 SYGVKD. CDR3 size: 12 residues. CDR3 sequence reads: CAISGPNQPQHF. The DNA for the CDR3 is TGTGCCATCAGTGGTCCGAATCAGCCCCAGCATTTT.

The table lists this clonotype with many counts. This CDR3 reads CASSWNRVETGELFF. Written as DNA, the CDR3 is TGTGCCAGCAGTTGGAACAGGGTGGAAACCGGGGAGCTGTTTTTT. This rearrangement joins TRBV6-5 to TRBJ2-2; D possibly corresponds to TRBD1 (6 bases). V dropped 4 bases and J dropped 5 bases, with 14 bases sitting between them. The CDR3 has 15 residues. The germline gives CDR1 MNHEY, CDR2 SVGAGI.

This clonotype was picked up many times. The rearrangement joins TRBV5-1 to TRBJ2-3; a possible D gene is TRBD1 (5 bases). Germline loops: CDR1 SGHRS, CDR2 YFSETQ. This CDR3 comprises 14 residues. V was pared by 2 bases and J by 1 base, with 8 bases between. The CDR3 bases are TGCGCCAGCAGCTTAGACAGCCGCACAGATACGCAGTATTTT. This encodes CASSLDSRTDTQYF. Complete variable domain (other parts from reference TRBV5-1 and TRBJ2-3): KAGVTQTPRYLIKTRGQQVTLSCSPISGHRSVSWYQQTPGQGLQFLFEYFSETQRNKGNFPGRFSGRQFSNSRSEMNVSTLELGDSALYLCASSLDSRTDTQYFGPGTRLTVL.

The chain carries TRBV2 and TRBJ2-5, with TRBD2 matching over 12 bases. This CDR3 spans 15 amino acids. V shed 4 bases, J shed 4 bases, and the junction held 4 bases outside the gene matches. In germline, CDR1 is SNHLY, CDR2 FYNNEI. CDR3 sequence: CASSVLAGGPETQYF. CDR3 coding DNA: TGTGCCAGCAGTGTCCTAGCGGGAGGGCCAGAGACCCAGTACTTC.

The table lists this clonotype with many counts. The CDR3 sequence is CSARVSGLAGRSEQFF. Here the CDR3 DNA reads TGCAGTGCTAGAGTTTCTGGACTAGCGGGACGGAGTGAGCAGTTCTTC. The chain uses TRBV20-1 and TRBJ2-1; 12 bases align to TRBD2. After removal of 1 base from V and 9 bases from J, the junction contained 10 bases not matched to a gene. Germline values: CDR1 DFQATT, CDR2 SNEGSKA (reference sequence). The CDR3 covers 16 residues.

This clonotype appeared a few times. The V call is TRBV2, the J call TRBJ2-7; D assignment may be TRBD1 or TRBD2 (5 bases each). Between the trimmed V and J ends, which lost 4 bases and 1 base, there was a span of 20 bases. CDR1 and CDR2 from the germline V gene are SNHLY and FYNNEI. CDR3 length: 17 residues. The DNA of the CDR3 is TGTGCCAGCAGTGGTCACCCCGGGACGGAGGATTCCTACGAGCAGTACGTC. It codes for CASSGHPGTEDSYEQYV.

This clonotype has ten or more counts. V and J are TRBV6-5 and TRBJ1-1, with D hard to call. Between the trimmed V and J ends, which lost 0 bases and 2 bases, there was a span of 13 bases. The CDR3 consists of 16 residues. In germline, CDR1 is MNHEY, CDR2 SVGAGI. CDR3 region: CASSYSSMVANTEAFF. DNA of the CDR3: TGTGCCAGCAGTTACTCGTCGATGGTGGCAAACACTGAAGCTTTCTTT.

The chain links TRBV7-2 to TRBJ2-2; D assignment may be TRBD1 or TRBD2 (6 bases each). CDR3 size: 12 residues. The V gene lost 5 bases and the J gene lost 9 bases, with 10 bases spanning the gap. Germline CDR1 reads SGHTA; CDR2 reads FQGNSA. CDR3 in amino acids: CASSRGLWELFF. For the CDR3, the DNA is TGTGCCAGCAGCCGGGGGCTGTGGGAGCTGTTTTTT.

This clonotype was found many times. This chain joins TRBV5-1 and TRBJ2-7; 7 nucleotides match TRBD1. Germline lookup yields CDR1 SGHRS and CDR2 YFSETQ. V was clipped by 3 bases and J by 4 bases; unmatched bases: 7. The CDR3 covers 14 residues. The chain's CDR3 is CASSYQGGEYEQYV. CDR3 in DNA: TGCGCCAGCAGCTACCAAGGGGGCGAATACGAGCAGTACGTC.

The sample holds a few counts of this clonotype. This sequence joins TRBV18 and TRBJ2-5; the D is unclear. The germline V gene has CDR1 KGHSH and CDR2 LQKENI. The CDR3 extends over 14 amino acids. V was shortened by 1 base and J by 2 bases, with 8 bases between the two germline ends. The CDR3 loop reads CASSPLPGQETQYF. DNA of the CDR3: TGTGCCAGCTCACCACTACCAGGACAAGAGACCCAGTACTTC.

A few counts support this clonotype. The V and J genes are TRBV14 and TRBJ2-5, with unresolved D. There are 16 residues in the CDR3. Per the germline V gene, CDR1 is SGHDN and CDR2 is FVKESK. Trimming took off 0 bases at V and 2 bases at J, with 13 bases between the two ends. CDR3 residues: CASSQDQPAVQETQYF. CDR3 nucleotide sequence: TGTGCCAGCAGCCAAGATCAGCCAGCTGTACAAGAGACCCAGTACTTC.

This clonotype was counted many times. The chain employs TRBV12-3 or TRBV12-4 and TRBJ2-7, with 8 bases aligning to TRBD2. This CDR3 spans 15 amino acids. Germline trimming cut 1 base from V and 5 bases from J; bases unmatched to any gene: 7. The CDR3 coding sequence is TGTGCCAGCAGTTTAGGGGGACTAGTGGGGGACGAGCAGTACTTC. Protein product: CASSLGGLVGDEQYF.

This clonotype was picked up a small number of times. V gene TRBV15 combines with J gene TRBJ2-6; no clear D gene. The CDR3 loop spans 18 amino acids. The V gene lost 0 bases and the J gene lost 0 bases, with 12 bases spanning the gap. Looked up from germline, CDR1 is LNHNV and CDR2 is YYDKDF (reference sequence). The CDR3 nucleotides read TGTGCCACCAGCAGAGATCTAGGCCAGAGCTCTGGGGCCAACGTCCTGACTTTC. Protein: CATSRDLGQSSGANVLTF.

The J gene is TRBJ2-1, the V gene TRBV15; 7 nucleotides agree with TRBD1. V lost 2 bases and J lost 10; bases outside the gene matches: 8. The germline V gene encodes CDR1 LNHNV and CDR2 YYDKDF (reference sequence). This CDR3 has 14 amino acids. CDR3 nucleotide sequence: TGTGCCACCAGCAGACCGATATGGGACAGCGAGCAGTTCTTC. This gives the protein CATSRPIWDSEQFF. Supplemented by reference TRBV15 and TRBJ2-1, the full variable domain reads DAMVIQNPRYQVTQFGKPVTLSCSQTLNHNVMYWYQQKSSQAPKLLFHYYDKDFNNEADTPDNFQSRRPNTSFCFLDIRSPGLGDTAMYLCATSRPIWDSEQFFGPGTRLTVL.

V is TRBV27 and J is TRBJ2-3, with 12 bases identical to TRBD1. This CDR3 contains 16 residues. V shed 5 bases and J 7 bases; nucleotides not matched to a gene: 10. The germline V gene encodes CDR1 MNHEY and CDR2 SMNVEV (reference sequence). In DNA, the CDR3 is TGTGCCAGCAGTAGAGGGGACAGGGGGCCCGGGAATACGCAGTATTTT. Translated: CASSRGDRGPGNTQYF.

V usage is TRBV24-1 and J usage is TRBJ2-3; D not certain. Germline loops: CDR1 KGHDR, CDR2 SFDVKD. Between the trimmed V and J ends, which lost 4 bases and 0 bases, there was a span of 4 bases. The CDR3 sequence is 13 residues long. As DNA, the CDR3 is TGTGCCACCAGTGACCTTAGCACAGATACGCAGTATTTT. The encoded protein is CATSDLSTDTQYF.

This clonotype occurred a few times. This chain joins TRBV3-1 and TRBJ2-1; 7 bases line up with TRBD2. CDR1 and CDR2 (germline): LGHDT, YNNKEL (reference sequence). The trim removed 6 bases at V and 10 bases at J, leaving 3 bases unmatched. The CDR3 consists of 11 residues. The CDR3 bases are TGTGCCAGCAGACGAGCGGGGGAGCAGTTCTTC. Protein product: CASRRAGEQFF.

This clonotype was picked up many times. This chain uses TRBV3-1 with TRBJ2-2; 11 nucleotides match TRBD2. V lost 0 bases to trimming and J lost 6 bases; unmatched junction nucleotides: 0. Per germline, CDR1 LGHDT and CDR2 YNNKEL (reference sequence). This CDR3 comprises 15 residues. The CDR3 region has the DNA TGTGCCAGCAGCCAAGAACTAGCGGGAGCCGGGGAGCTGTTTTTT. Its translation: CASSQELAGAGELFF.

This clonotype was counted at least ten times. The V and J genes are TRBV10-3 and TRBJ1-1; TRBD1 matches 11 bases. J lost 0 bases, V lost 6 bases, and 6 bases had no gene match. The CDR3 length is 16 residues. Germline CDR1 is ENHRY and CDR2 is SYGVKD. The CDR3 loop is CAIRRTGGNMNTEAFF. The CDR3 DNA reads as TGTGCCATCAGGAGGACAGGGGGCAATATGAACACTGAAGCTTTCTTT.

This clonotype was counted only a few times. The chain carries TRBV5-4 and TRBJ2-7; 7 nucleotides agree with TRBD2. The CDR3 spans 15 residues. Germline V gene data show CDR1 as SGHNT and CDR2 as YYREEE (reference sequence). The J segment lost 1 base and the V segment lost 1 base, leaving 5 bases of the junction unmatched. CDR3 nucleotide sequence: TGTGCCAGCAGCTTGTCGGGAGGCCTATCCTACGAGCAGTACGTC. Its translation is CASSLSGGLSYEQYV.

This clonotype was recorded at least ten times. The V gene is TRBV5-5, the J gene TRBJ2-4, with D possibly being TRBD1 (6 bases). This CDR3 contains 12 residues. Per the germline V gene, CDR1 is SGHKS and CDR2 is YYEKEE (reference sequence). Between the trimmed V and J ends, which lost 2 bases and 6 bases, there was a span of 6 bases. The CDR3 DNA reads TGTGCCAGCAGCTTACAGGGAAACATTCAGTACTTC. It specifies CASSLQGNIQYF.

A few counts support this clonotype. The chain uses TRBV11-2 and TRBJ2-1, with 8 bases lining up with TRBD2. Trimming took 8 bases from V and 7 from J; bases not matched to a gene: 16. This CDR3 is built from 16 residues. Germline-derived CDR1 and CDR2 are SGHAT and FQNNGV. As DNA, the CDR3 is TGTGCCAGCCGCCAAGCAAGCGGGAGAGTTGGAAATGAGCAGTTCTTC. Translation: CASRQASGRVGNEQFF. The full variable domain, rest sourced from reference TRBV11-2 and TRBJ2-1, is EAGVAQSPRYKIIEKRQSVAFWCNPISGHATLYWYQQILGQGPKLLIQFQNNGVVDDSQLPKDRFSAERLKGVDSTLKIQPAKLEDSAVYLCASRQASGRVGNEQFFGPGTRLTVL.

V and J are TRBV5-1 and TRBJ2-5; TRBD2 matches 8 bases. Per the germline V gene, CDR1 is SGHRS and CDR2 is YFSETQ. CDR3 length: 16 amino acids. V lost 4 bases to trimming and J lost 4 bases; unmatched junction nucleotides: 12. The CDR3 DNA is TGCGCCAGCAGCGTACCGGGACTAGGGAGGGGAGAGACCCAGTACTTC. Protein product: CASSVPGLGRGETQYF.

This clonotype has a count of ten or more. The V gene is TRBV24-1, the J gene TRBJ1-1; no definite D call. Germline CDR1 and CDR2: KGHDR and SFDVKD. CDR3 length: 13 residues. V was shortened by 4 bases and J by 7 bases, with 12 bases between the two germline ends. The CDR3 sequence: CATSDRARGEAFF. The CDR3 coding sequence is TGTGCCACCAGTGACCGGGCCCGGGGTGAAGCTTTCTTT.

This clonotype was seen a handful of times. V usage is TRBV29-1 and J usage is TRBJ2-4; unclear D gene. The CDR3 runs 13 residues. V was pared by 8 bases and J by 6 bases, with 17 bases between. The V gene's germline CDR1 is SQVTM and CDR2 ANQGSEA. The CDR3 sequence is CSYWRQDTNIQYF. As DNA, the CDR3 is TGCAGCTACTGGAGACAAGATACAAACATTCAGTACTTC. The full variable domain, in which reference TRBV29-1 and TRBJ2-4 provide the parts outside the CDR3, is SAVISQKPSRDICQRGTSLTIQCQVDSQVTMMFWYRQQPGQSLTLIATANQGSEATYESGFVIDKFPISRPNLTFSTLTVSNMSPEDSSIYLCSYWRQDTNIQYFGAGTRLSVL.

This clonotype was recorded at least ten times. The V gene is TRBV29-1, the J gene TRBJ2-5; 8 bases match TRBD2. Germline V gene lookup returns CDR1 SQVTM and CDR2 ANQGSEA. V shed 3 bases, J shed 5 bases, and the junction held 5 bases outside the gene matches. The CDR3 has 13 amino acids. The CDR3 DNA is TGCAGCGTTGATACGGGACTAGTCGAGACCCAGTACTTC. This gives the protein CSVDTGLVETQYF.

This clonotype occurred many times. V is TRBV5-6 and J is TRBJ2-7; D is uncertain. This CDR3 has 14 amino acids. V dropped 4 bases and J dropped 1 base, with 12 bases sitting between them. The germline V gene has CDR1 SGHDT and CDR2 YYEEEE. CDR3 sequence: CASSIHSDSYEQYF. CDR3 DNA sequence: TGTGCCAGCAGCATACACAGTGATTCCTACGAGCAGTACTTC.

The chain recombines TRBV7-2 with TRBJ2-3; 8 bases are a match to TRBD2. The CDR3 spans 16 residues. From germline, CDR1 is SGHTA and CDR2 FQGNSA. With V trimmed by 1 base and J by 4 bases, 7 bases remained unmatched. CDR3: CASSLGGSGSADTQYF. The CDR3, as DNA: TGTGCCAGCAGCTTAGGGGGGAGCGGGAGTGCAGATACGCAGTATTTT.